This TCR beta chain stems from a study of cytomegalovirus exposure and HLA in healthy donors. Study overall: In an early release, HLA-typed donors contributed approximately 80 million unique TCR sequences.

Donors consisted of healthy bone marrow donors. As to this clone: Antigen unknown.

The PCR was carried out with 60 Vbeta primers and 13 Jbeta primers. Repertoires were generated with immunoSEQ multiplex PCR, while TCRdb's copy carries only in-frame clones and drops some. The sample lists under 150,000 clones; just over 70% were seen once. Germline assignment: CDR1 SGHRS and CDR2 YFSETQ. V shed 4 bases, J shed 9 bases, and the junction held 11 bases outside the gene matches. The CDR3 covers 15 residues. Notes on the study in general: Per published accounts, TCR beta sequences correctly predicted the HLA-A and HLA-B alleles of most subjects. Some TCR beta chains (roughly 160 of them) were listed as cytomegalovirus-associated.

The clonotype comes from a woman aged 55-75 years in good health and CMV-seropositive. The rearrangement uses TRBV5-1 and TRBJ1-5, with 9 bases that match TRBD1. Sequenced material: PBMCs. This CDR3 is CASSPGDRVYAPQHF. CDR3 in DNA: TGCGCCAGCAGCCCGGGGGACAGGGTATACGCGCCCCAGCATTTT.